The rows below give T cell receptor beta chains drawn from one sample of a study of follicular helper T cells after annual influenza vaccination. Clones were sequenced by immunoSEQ multiplex PCR, and TCRdb holds only the in-frame ones, with some missing. The sample carries roughly 14,000 clones, approximately 84% recorded once. This sample comprised CXCR5- memory CD4+ T cells sorted from blood, obtained on the day of influenza vaccination. Every receptor here comes from an adult who received the influenza vaccine. CDR3s leave out the opening cysteine and the closing phenylalanine or tryptophan. The size of a clone is reported for some rows only, either as once, few or many, or as a class for expanded clones.

>TRBV5-6|-|TRBJ2-5
ASSLAGYQETQY
>TRBV7-8|once|TRBJ2-3
ASSATSDTQY
>TRBV4-1|-|TRBJ1-2
ASSQDWQGGGYT
>TRBV9|once|TRBJ2-2
ASSVAGTTNTGELF
>TRBV15|-|TRBJ2-5
ATSSGQGETQY
>TRBV14|-|TRBJ2-5
ASSQDLGQPTN
>TRBV5-5|-|TRBJ2-3
ASSSTNRGLEY
>TRBV2|-|TRBJ2-5
ASSESAFQETQY
>TRBV6-5|-|TRBJ2-3
ASSTGGSRDTQY
>TRBV11-2|-|TRBJ2-7
ASSSYEGTSGVWVYEQY
>TRBV15|few|TRBJ1-1
ATRPPTGNTEAF
>TRBV5-1|once|TRBJ2-7
ASSSTGTAYEQY
>TRBV4-1|-|TRBJ1-1
ASSQVPFNTEAF
>TRBV27|once|TRBJ2-5
ASSHGTGRGQETQY
>TRBV15|-|TRBJ1-5
ATSRDRANQPQH
>TRBV6-1|-|TRBJ2-7
ASTSVFEQY
>TRBV2|few|TRBJ1-2
ASRQGYGYT
>TRBV7-9|-|TRBJ2-3
ASKGGTDTQY
>TRBV7-2|-|TRBJ2-3
ASSQDWRHTDTQY
>TRBV7-2|-|TRBJ2-3
ASTPERTDTQY
>TRBV11-2|-|TRBJ2-5
ASRRLAGALQETQY
>TRBV5-5|-|TRBJ2-3
ASSLPRSGTDTQY
>TRBV4-2|-|TRBJ1-1
ASSQGTGGHTEAF
>TRBV5-1|-|TRBJ2-3
ASSAPGTSGGSTDTQY
>TRBV9|once|TRBJ2-1
ASSVVGGDMGGEQF
>TRBV5-1|-|TRBJ2-1
ASSLKGGADNEQF
>TRBV2|-|TRBJ2-5
ASSSVETQY
>TRBV6-1|-|TRBJ1-5
ASSEAGLSNQPQH
>TRBV1|-|TRBJ2-1
TSSHGGGNNEQF
>TRBV9|-|TRBJ1-3
ASSAEGAALGNTIY
>TRBV5-5|-|TRBJ2-3
ASRLVSTDTQY
>TRBV7-9|once|TRBJ1-4
ASSLAAGREKLF
>TRBV28|-|TRBJ1-1
ASSLTQNTEAF
>TRBV18|few|TRBJ2-7
ASSPKIHPYEQY
>TRBV4-1|-|TRBJ1-4
ASSQAGNSIGRRSEKLF